Reported below is one T cell receptor (beta chain). Its antigen is as yet unknown. Ophthalmopathy was moderately-to-severely active, CAS at least 3, NOSPECS at least 4, lasting under 3 months. Exclusion applied to patients with other autoimmune diseases, uncontrolled infections, pregnancy or lactation. This specimen belongs to a study of Graves' ophthalmopathy and Graves' hyperthyroidism. Broader study findings: Sensitivity reached 70.59% and specificity approximately 72% when the model predicted ophthalmopathy progression.

Germline CDR1 is KGHDR and CDR2 is SFDVKD. V was clipped by 4 bases and J by 0 bases, with 11 bases between them. The CDR3 length is 15 residues. Amplified TCR beta CDR3 regions were obtained using RNA transcripts as template. The first round was an RT-PCR with HTBI primers, and the second round was a multiplex PCR. TCRdb analysed the multiplex PCR reads with MiXCR anew, one entry per CDR3 protein. The sample includes 13,000 to 15,000 distinct CDR3 sequences, around 50% of them seen just once. Sequencing used peripheral blood. The sequence was obtained from a woman in her twenties or thirties with Graves' ophthalmopathy. The chain couples TRBV24-1 to TRBJ2-5; D perhaps matches TRBD1 (6 bases). This chain's CDR3 is CATSDVGQYQETQYF. The CDR3 nucleotides are TGTGCCACCAGTGACGTTGGACAGTACCAAGAGACCCAGTACTTC.